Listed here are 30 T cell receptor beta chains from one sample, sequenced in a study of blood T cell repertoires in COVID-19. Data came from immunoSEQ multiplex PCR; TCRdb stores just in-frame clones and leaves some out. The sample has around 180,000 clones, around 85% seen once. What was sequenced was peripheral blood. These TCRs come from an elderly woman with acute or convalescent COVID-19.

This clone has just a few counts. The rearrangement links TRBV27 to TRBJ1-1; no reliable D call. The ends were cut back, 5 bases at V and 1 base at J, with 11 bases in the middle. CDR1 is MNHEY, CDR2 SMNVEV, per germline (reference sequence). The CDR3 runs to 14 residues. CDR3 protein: CASSPDTRNTEAFF. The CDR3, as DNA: TGTGCCAGCAGTCCCGACACCCGGAACACTGAAGCTTTCTTT.

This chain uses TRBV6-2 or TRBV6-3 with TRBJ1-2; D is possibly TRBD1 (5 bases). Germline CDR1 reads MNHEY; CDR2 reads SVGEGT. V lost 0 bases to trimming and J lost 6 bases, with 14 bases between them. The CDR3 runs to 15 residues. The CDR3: CASSYSNSGHNGYTF. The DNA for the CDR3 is TGTGCCAGCAGTTACTCGAATTCCGGACATAATGGCTACACCTTC.

DNA for the CDR3: TGCGCCAGCAGCTCCCCCCCGGTCGGGGGCTACACCTTC. Its translation is CASSSPPVGGYTF. The rearrangement links TRBV5-1 to TRBJ1-2; no clear D gene. V was cut by 3 bases and J by 8 bases, with 14 bases left in between. Per germline, CDR1 SGHRS and CDR2 YFSETQ. This CDR3 has 13 amino acids.

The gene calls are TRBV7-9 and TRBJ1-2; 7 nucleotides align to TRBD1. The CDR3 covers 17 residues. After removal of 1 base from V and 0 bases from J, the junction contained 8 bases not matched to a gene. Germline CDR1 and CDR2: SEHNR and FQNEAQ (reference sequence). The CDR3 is CASSLEHGTASNYGYTF. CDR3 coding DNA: TGTGCCAGCAGCTTAGAACACGGGACAGCCTCTAACTATGGCTACACCTTC.

The CDR3 spells CASSSSHEQYF. DNA for the CDR3: TGTGCCAGCAGTTCTTCCCACGAGCAGTACTTC. The rearrangement uses TRBV27 and TRBJ2-7, with D hard to call. Trimming removed 4 bases from V and 5 bases from J, with 6 bases in between. Germline V lookup: CDR1 MNHEY, CDR2 SMNVEV (reference sequence). The CDR3 covers 11 residues.

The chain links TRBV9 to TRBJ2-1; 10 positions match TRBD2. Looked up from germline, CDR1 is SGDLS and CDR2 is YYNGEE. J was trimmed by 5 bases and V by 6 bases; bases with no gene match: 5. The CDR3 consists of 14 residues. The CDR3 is CASNPAGGDNEQFF. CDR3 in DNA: TGTGCCAGCAACCCAGCGGGGGGGGACAATGAGCAGTTCTTC.

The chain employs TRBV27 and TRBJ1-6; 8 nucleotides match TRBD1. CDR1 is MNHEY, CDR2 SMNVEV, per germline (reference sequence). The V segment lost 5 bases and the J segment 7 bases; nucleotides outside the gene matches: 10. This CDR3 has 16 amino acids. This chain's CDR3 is CASSLLQTGANSPLHF. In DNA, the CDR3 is TGTGCCAGCAGTCTCCTACAGACAGGGGCCAATTCACCCCTCCACTTT.

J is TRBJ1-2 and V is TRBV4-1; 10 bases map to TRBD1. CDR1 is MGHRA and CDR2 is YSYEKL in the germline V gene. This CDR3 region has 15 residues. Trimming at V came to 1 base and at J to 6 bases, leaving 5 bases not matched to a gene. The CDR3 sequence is CASSQGGTGADGYTF. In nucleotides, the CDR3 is TGCGCCAGCAGCCAAGGTGGGACAGGGGCCGATGGCTACACCTTC.

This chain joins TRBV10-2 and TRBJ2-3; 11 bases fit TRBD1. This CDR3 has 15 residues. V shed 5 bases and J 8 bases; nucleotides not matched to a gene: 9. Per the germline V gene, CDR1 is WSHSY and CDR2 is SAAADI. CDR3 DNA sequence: TGCGCCAGCAGTACGGGACAGGGGGGATCGGGTACGCAGTATTTT. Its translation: CASSTGQGGSGTQYF.

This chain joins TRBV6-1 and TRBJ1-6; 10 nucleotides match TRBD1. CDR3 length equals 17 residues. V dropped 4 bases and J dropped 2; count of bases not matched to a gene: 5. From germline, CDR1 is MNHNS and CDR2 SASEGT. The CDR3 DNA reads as TGTGCCAGCAGTGGGGGACAGGGGACAACCTATAATTCACCCCTCCACTTT. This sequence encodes CASSGGQGTTYNSPLHF.

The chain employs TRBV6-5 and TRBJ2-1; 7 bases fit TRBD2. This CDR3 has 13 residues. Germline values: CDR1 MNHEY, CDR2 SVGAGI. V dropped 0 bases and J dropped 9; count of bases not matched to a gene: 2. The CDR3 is CASSYSGRGEQFF. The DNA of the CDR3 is TGTGCCAGCAGTTACTCGGGGAGGGGTGAGCAGTTCTTC.

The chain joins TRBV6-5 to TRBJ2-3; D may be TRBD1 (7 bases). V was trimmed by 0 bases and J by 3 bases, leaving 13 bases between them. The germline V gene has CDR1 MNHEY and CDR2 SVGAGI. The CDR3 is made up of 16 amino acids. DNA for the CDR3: TGTGCCAGCAGTTACTCAGGGCAGGGGGGAACAGATACGCAGTATTTT. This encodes CASSYSGQGGTDTQYF.

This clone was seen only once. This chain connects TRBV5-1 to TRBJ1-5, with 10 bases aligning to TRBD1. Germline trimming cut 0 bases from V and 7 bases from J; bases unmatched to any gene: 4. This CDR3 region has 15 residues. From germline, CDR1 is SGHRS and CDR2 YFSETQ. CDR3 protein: CASSLGTGGTQPQHF. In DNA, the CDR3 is TGCGCCAGCAGCTTGGGGACAGGGGGAACACAGCCCCAGCATTTT.

The chain's CDR3 is CSVQGGGWSEAFF. The CDR3 DNA reads as TGCAGCGTGCAGGGGGGTGGTTGGTCTGAAGCTTTCTTT. The chain carries TRBV29-1 and TRBJ1-1; 7 bases match TRBD1. Per the germline V gene, CDR1 is SQVTM and CDR2 is ANQGSEA. The CDR3 contains 13 residues. With V trimmed by 6 bases and J by 6 bases, 10 bases remained unmatched.

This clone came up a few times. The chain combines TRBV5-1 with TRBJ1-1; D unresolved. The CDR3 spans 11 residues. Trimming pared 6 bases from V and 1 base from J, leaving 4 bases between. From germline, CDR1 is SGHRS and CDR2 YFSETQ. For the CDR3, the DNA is TGCGCCAGCACGGGGAACACTGAAGCTTTCTTT. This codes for CASTGNTEAFF.

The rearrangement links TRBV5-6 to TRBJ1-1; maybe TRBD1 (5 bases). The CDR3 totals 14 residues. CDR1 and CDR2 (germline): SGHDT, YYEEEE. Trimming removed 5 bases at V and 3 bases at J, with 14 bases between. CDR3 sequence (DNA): TGTGCCAGCAGAACACCAGGGAGGGACACTGAAGCTTTCTTT. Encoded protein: CASRTPGRDTEAFF. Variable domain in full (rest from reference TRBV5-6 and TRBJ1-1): DAGVTQSPTHLIKTRGQQVTLRCSPKSGHDTVSWYQQALGQGPQFIFQYYEEEERQRGNFPDRFSGHQFPNYSSELNVNALLLGDSALYLCASRTPGRDTEAFFGQGTRLTVV.

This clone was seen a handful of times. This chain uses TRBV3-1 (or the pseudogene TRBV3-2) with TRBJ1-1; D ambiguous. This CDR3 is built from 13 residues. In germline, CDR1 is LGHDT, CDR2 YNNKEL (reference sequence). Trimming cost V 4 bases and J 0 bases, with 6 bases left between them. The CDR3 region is CASSLYLNTEAFF. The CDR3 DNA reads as TGTGCCAGCAGCCTTTACTTGAACACTGAAGCTTTCTTT.

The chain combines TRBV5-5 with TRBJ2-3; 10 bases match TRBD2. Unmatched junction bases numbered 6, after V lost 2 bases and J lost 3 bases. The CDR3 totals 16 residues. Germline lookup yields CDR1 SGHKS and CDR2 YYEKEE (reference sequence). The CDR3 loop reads CASSFVPSGGTDTQYF. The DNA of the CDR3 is TGTGCCAGCAGCTTCGTACCTAGCGGGGGAACAGATACGCAGTATTTT.

The CDR3 region is CASSPASGTDTQYF. Written as DNA, the CDR3 is TGTGCCAGCTCACCTGCTAGCGGCACAGATACGCAGTATTTT. The chain combines TRBV18 with TRBJ2-3, with D tentatively TRBD2 (6 bases). This CDR3 spans 14 amino acids. Germline values: CDR1 KGHSH, CDR2 LQKENI. The germline V and J ends were trimmed by 3 bases and 1 base, with 8 bases remaining between them.

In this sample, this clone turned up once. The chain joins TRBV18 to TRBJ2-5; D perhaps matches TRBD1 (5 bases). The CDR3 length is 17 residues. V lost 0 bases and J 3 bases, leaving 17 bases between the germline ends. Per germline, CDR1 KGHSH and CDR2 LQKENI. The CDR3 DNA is TGTGCCAGCTCACCACCGGGCAGGGCACCGCGTGAAGAGACCCAGTACTTC. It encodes CASSPPGRAPREETQYF.

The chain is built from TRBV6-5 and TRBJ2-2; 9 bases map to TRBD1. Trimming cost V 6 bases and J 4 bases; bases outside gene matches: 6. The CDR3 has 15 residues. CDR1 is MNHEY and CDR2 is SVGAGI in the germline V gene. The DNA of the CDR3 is TGTGCCAGCAGGGTACAGGGGGCGACCACCGGGGAGCTGTTTTTT. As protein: CASRVQGATTGELFF.

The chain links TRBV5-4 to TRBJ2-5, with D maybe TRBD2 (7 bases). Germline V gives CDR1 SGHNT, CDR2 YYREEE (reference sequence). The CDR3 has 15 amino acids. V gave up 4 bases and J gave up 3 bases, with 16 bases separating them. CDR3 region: CASSPGGGTKETQYF. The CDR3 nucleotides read TGTGCCAGCAGCCCTGGGGGGGGCACAAAAGAGACCCAGTACTTC. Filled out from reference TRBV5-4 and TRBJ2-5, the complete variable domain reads ETGVTQSPTHLIKTRGQQVTLRCSSQSGHNTVSWYQQALGQGPQFIFQYYREEENGRGNFPPRFSGLQFPNYSSELNVNALELDDSALYLCASSPGGGTKETQYFGPGTRLLVL.

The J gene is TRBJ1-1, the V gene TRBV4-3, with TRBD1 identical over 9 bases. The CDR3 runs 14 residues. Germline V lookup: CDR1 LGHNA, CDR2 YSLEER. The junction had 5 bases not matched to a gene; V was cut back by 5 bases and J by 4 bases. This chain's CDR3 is CASSSGQGGTEAFF. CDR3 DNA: TGCGCCAGCAGCTCGGGACAGGGCGGCACTGAAGCTTTCTTT.

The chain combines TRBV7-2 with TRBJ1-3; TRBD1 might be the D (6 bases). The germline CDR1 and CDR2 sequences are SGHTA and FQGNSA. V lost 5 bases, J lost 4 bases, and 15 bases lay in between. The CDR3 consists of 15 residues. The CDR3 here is CASSLSGVRGNTIYF. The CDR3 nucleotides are TGTGCCAGCAGCCTATCAGGGGTGAGAGGAAACACCATATATTTT.

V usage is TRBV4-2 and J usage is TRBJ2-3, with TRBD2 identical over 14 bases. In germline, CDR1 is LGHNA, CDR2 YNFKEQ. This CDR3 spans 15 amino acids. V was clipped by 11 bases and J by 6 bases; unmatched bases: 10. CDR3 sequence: CAPGPRLAGGDTQYF. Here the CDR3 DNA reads TGTGCCCCAGGCCCGAGACTAGCGGGAGGGGATACGCAGTATTTT.

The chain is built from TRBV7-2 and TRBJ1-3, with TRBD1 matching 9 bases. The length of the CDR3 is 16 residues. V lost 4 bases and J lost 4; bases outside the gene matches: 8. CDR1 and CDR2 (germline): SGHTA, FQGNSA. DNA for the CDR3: TGTGCCAGCAGCTCCAGCCCCGGGACAGGGGGAAACACCATATATTTT. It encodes CASSSSPGTGGNTIYF.

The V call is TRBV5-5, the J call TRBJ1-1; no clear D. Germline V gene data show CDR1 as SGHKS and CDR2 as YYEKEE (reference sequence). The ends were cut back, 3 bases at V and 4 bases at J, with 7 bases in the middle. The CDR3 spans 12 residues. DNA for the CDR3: TGTGCCAGCAGCTACGAGGGCACTGAAGCTTTCTTT. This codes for CASSYEGTEAFF. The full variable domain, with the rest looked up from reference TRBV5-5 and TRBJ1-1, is DAGVTQSPTHLIKTRGQQVTLRCSPISGHKSVSWYQQVLGQGPQFIFQYYEKEERGRGNFPDRFSARQFPNYSSELNVNALLLGDSALYLCASSYEGTEAFFGQGTRLTVV.

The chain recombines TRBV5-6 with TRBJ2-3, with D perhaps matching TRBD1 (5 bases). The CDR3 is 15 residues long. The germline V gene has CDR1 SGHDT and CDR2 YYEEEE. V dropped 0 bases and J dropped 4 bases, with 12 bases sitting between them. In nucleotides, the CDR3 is TGTGCCAGCAGCTTGGGCAGGGAAGGGGCAGATACGCAGTATTTT. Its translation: CASSLGREGADTQYF.

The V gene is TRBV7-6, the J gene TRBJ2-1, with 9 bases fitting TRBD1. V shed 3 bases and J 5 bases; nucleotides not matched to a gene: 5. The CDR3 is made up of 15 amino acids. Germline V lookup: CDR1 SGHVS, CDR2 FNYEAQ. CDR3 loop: CASSFRDRANNEQFF. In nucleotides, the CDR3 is TGTGCCAGCAGCTTCCGGGACAGGGCTAACAATGAGCAGTTCTTC. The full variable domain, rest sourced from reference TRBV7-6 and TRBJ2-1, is GAGVSQSPRYKVTKRGQDVALRCDPISGHVSLYWYRQALGQGPEFLTYFNYEAQQDKSGLPNDRFSAERPEGSISTLTIQRTEQRDSAMYRCASSFRDRANNEQFFGPGTRLTVL.

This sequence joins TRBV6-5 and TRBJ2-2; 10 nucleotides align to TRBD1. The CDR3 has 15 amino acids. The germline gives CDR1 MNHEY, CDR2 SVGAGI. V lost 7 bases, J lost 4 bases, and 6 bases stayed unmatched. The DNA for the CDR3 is TGTGCCAGCATCCGGGACAGGGGAGGCACCGGGGAGCTGTTTTTT. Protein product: CASIRDRGGTGELFF.